The next 9 T cell receptor beta chains were all read from a single sample in a study of blood T cells in healthy people across ages (dated by TCRdb to about 2015). Library construction relied on 5' RACE. Sequencing was performed on an Illumina HiSeq 2500. A second PCR of 7 to 11 cycles was run with a J-beta primer mix and a sample-barcoded 5' primer. The public reads were quality trimmed at Q25 with fastp and then assembled into clones with MiXCR by TCRdb, keeping productive beta chains. Rows with one shared CDR3 protein collapse into an entry with the most common genes and DNA. This sample is represented by around 800,000 distinct CDR3 sequences; less than 70% of them were singletons. The ten largest clonotypes hold about 42% of the sample. The sample comprised blood. The receptors come from a man older than 75 in good health.

In DNA form, the CDR3 reads TGTGCCACCAGTGACCTAAAATGTGGGGGAACAGATACGCAGTATTTT. This gives the protein CATSDLKCGGTDTQYF. The rearrangement links TRBV24-1 to TRBJ2-3; the D call may be TRBD1 or TRBD2 (5 bases each). V was clipped by 4 bases and J by 3 bases, with 16 bases between them. The germline gives CDR1 KGHDR, CDR2 SFDVKD. CDR3 length: 16 amino acids.

The chain employs TRBV30 and TRBJ1-1; D ambiguous. The germline V gene encodes CDR1 GTSNPN and CDR2 SVGIG (reference sequence). Trimming shortened V by 4 bases and J by 1 base, and 7 bases separated the two germline ends. CDR3 length: 12 amino acids. CDR3 region: CAWTQENTEAFF. The CDR3 DNA is TGTGCCTGGACTCAGGAGAACACTGAAGCTTTCTTT.

In its sample, this clonotype was seen a few times. The chain couples TRBV7-9 to TRBJ2-3; 12 bases are a match to TRBD1. Trimming cost V 3 bases and J 14 bases; bases outside gene matches: 15. Germline lookup yields CDR1 SEHNR and CDR2 FQNEAQ (reference sequence). CDR3 length equals 16 residues. The CDR3, as DNA: TGTGCCAGCAGCTTGCAGGGACAGGGGGCAACAAGATACGCGTATTTT. It codes for CASSLQGQGATRYAYF.

The chain uses TRBV10-3 and TRBJ2-6; D is unclear. Germline V gives CDR1 ENHRY, CDR2 SYGVKD. V was clipped by 10 bases and J by 0 bases, with 4 bases between them. The length of the CDR3 is 12 residues. The DNA for the CDR3 is TGTGCCACCTACTCTGGGGCCAACGTCCTGACTTTC. Translation gives CATYSGANVLTF.

The rearrangement joins TRBV5-1 to TRBJ2-3, with 12 bases lining up with TRBD2. The CDR3 is made up of 19 amino acids. Trimming cost V 7 bases and J 14 bases; bases outside gene matches: 29. Germline V gene sequence: CDR1 SGHRS, CDR2 YFSETQ. As DNA, the CDR3 is TGCGCCAGCGGGCTGGACACCGGGACTAGCGGGCGAACACACAGATACGCGTATTTT. Amino acid sequence: CASGLDTGTSGRTHRYAYF.

The chain recombines TRBV2 with TRBJ2-1; 8 bases are a match to TRBD1. TRBJ2-7 matches the DNA end more closely, so the J call is doubtful. The CDR3 runs 15 residues. Germline values: CDR1 SNHLY, CDR2 FYNNEI. The CDR3 sequence: CASSGVRQGLDEQYF. The CDR3 DNA reads as TGTGCCAGCAGTGGCGTACGACAGGGGTTAGATGAGCAGTACTTC.

This clonotype was picked up a small number of times. The rearrangement links TRBV7-9 to TRBJ2-7; 8 bases map to TRBD2. The V and J ends lost 5 bases and 4 bases, in that order; junction bases with no gene match: 10. Germline CDR1 reads SEHNR; CDR2 reads FQNEAQ (reference sequence). The CDR3 runs to 15 residues. CDR3 nucleotides: TGTGCCAGCAGCCGCCCCGGGAGGGCTAGGTACGAGCAGTACTTC. Protein sequence: CASSRPGRARYEQYF.

The V and J genes are TRBV7-8 and TRBJ2-1; D possibly corresponds to TRBD2 (6 bases). V was trimmed by 4 bases and J by 6 bases, leaving 19 bases between them. The V gene's germline CDR1 is SGHVS and CDR2 FQNEAQ. This CDR3 contains 16 residues. Here the CDR3 reads CASSSRGKGPFNEQFF. In DNA form, the CDR3 reads TGTGCCAGCAGCTCGCGGGGTAAGGGGCCTTTCAATGAGCAGTTCTTC.

A few counts support this clonotype. The J gene is TRBJ2-1, the V gene TRBV4-1, with TRBD2 identical over 11 bases. V shed 7 bases and J 1 base; nucleotides not matched to a gene: 3. The CDR3 sequence is 15 residues long. The germline V gene encodes CDR1 MGHRA and CDR2 YSYEKL. The CDR3 protein is CASKRTSGSYNEQFF. As DNA, the CDR3 is TGCGCCAGCAAACGGACTAGCGGGTCCTACAATGAGCAGTTCTTC.